Listed here are 19 T cell receptor beta chains from one sample, sequenced in a study of beta chain bispecific antibodies for T cell cancers. These receptors have no identified antigens. A single record per CDR3 protein comes from TCRdb applying MiXCR to the 5' RACE reads. The sample includes tens of thousands of distinct CDR3 sequences, about 2.7% of them seen just once. Points from the study as a whole: Normal T cells contributed less of the targeted TRBV signal than the leukemia cells did.

T cells were expanded from blood mononuclear cells for about three days with anti-CD3 OKT3 or CD3/CD28 beads. The sequencing sample was made of healthy donor T cells cultured with leukemia cells. These receptors were taken from a human donor in good health. Some clones in this sample may be carry-over from other donors' samples.

This clonotype was found many times. This sequence joins TRBV6-1 and TRBJ2-1; 9 positions agree with TRBD1. This CDR3 region has 18 residues. The V and J ends lost 1 base and 1 base, in that order; junction bases with no gene match: 8. Germline-derived CDR1 and CDR2 are MNHNS and SASEGT. The CDR3 DNA reads as TGTGCCAGCAGTGAAGGGGACAGGGTCTTGAGGTCCTACAATGAGCAGTTCTTC. It yields the protein CASSEGDRVLRSYNEQFF.

This clonotype was counted ten times or more. This rearrangement joins TRBV5-1 to TRBJ1-6; weak D call: TRBD1 (5 bases). This CDR3 spans 15 amino acids. Germline V gives CDR1 SGHRS, CDR2 YFSETQ. The V end lost 0 bases, the J end lost 7 bases, and 11 bases lay between the germline ends. The CDR3 reads CASSLEGLGNSPLHF. CDR3 DNA: TGCGCCAGCAGCTTGGAGGGGCTCGGGAATTCACCCCTCCACTTT.

This clonotype was observed many times. The CDR3 coding sequence is TGTGCCAGCAGTGGGCAGATGTACAATGAGCAGTTCTTC. Amino acid sequence: CASSGQMYNEQFF. The chain carries TRBV2 and TRBJ2-1, with D uncertain. Trimming stripped 4 bases from V and 4 bases from J, with 8 bases between. This CDR3 region has 13 residues. CDR1 is SNHLY, CDR2 FYNNEI, per germline.

This chain joins TRBV5-1 and TRBJ1-6, with a tentative D call TRBD1 (5 bases). CDR3 size: 12 residues. The germline V gene has CDR1 SGHRS and CDR2 YFSETQ. Trimming shortened V by 0 bases and J by 14 bases, and 9 bases separated the two germline ends. The CDR3 DNA sequence: TGCGCCAGCAGCTTGGAGGGGAAATCCCTCCACTTT. Encoded protein: CASSLEGKSLHF. Together with reference TRBV5-1 and TRBJ1-6, the CDR3 gives the full variable domain: KAGVTQTPRYLIKTRGQQVTLSCSPISGHRSVSWYQQTPGQGLQFLFEYFSETQRNKGNFPGRFSGRQFSNSRSEMNVSTLELGDSALYLCASSLEGKSLHFGNGTRLTVT.

The table lists this clonotype with many counts. V gene TRBV27 combines with J gene TRBJ2-7; possibly TRBD1 for D (6 bases). Trimming pared 8 bases from V and 3 bases from J, leaving 14 bases between. This CDR3 has 13 amino acids. Germline CDR1 MNHEY, CDR2 SMNVEV (reference sequence). The DNA for the CDR3 is TGTGCCAGCGCCTACGGACAGAACTACGAGCAGTACTTC. Protein: CASAYGQNYEQYF.

This clonotype was seen ten or more times. The V gene is TRBV7-8, the J gene TRBJ2-1; 9 bases match TRBD2. Germline CDR1 and CDR2: SGHVS and FQNEAQ. This CDR3 comprises 15 residues. The trim removed 1 base at V and 7 bases at J, leaving 5 bases unmatched. CDR3 in DNA: TGTGCCAGCAGCTTAGTGGCGGGGGGGCCTAATGAGCAGTTCTTC. As protein: CASSLVAGGPNEQFF.

The sample holds many counts of this clonotype. The chain combines TRBV6-5 with TRBJ2-5; 10 positions match TRBD2. The CDR3 runs to 15 residues. The germline V gene has CDR1 MNHEY and CDR2 SVGAGI. V lost 7 bases to trimming and J lost 1 base; unmatched junction nucleotides: 6. The CDR3 loop reads CASTQRGGFQETQYF. DNA of the CDR3: TGTGCCAGCACCCAGCGGGGGGGTTTCCAAGAGACCCAGTACTTC.

This clonotype occurred many times. The chain is built from TRBV4-1 and TRBJ2-3; TRBD2 matches at 7 bases. The CDR3 totals 17 residues. Germline CDR1 and CDR2: MGHRA and YSYEKL. V shed 0 bases and J 1 base; nucleotides not matched to a gene: 7. CDR3 DNA sequence: TGCGCCAGCAGCCAAGATGGAAGCGGGGTAGGCACAGATACGCAGTATTTT. This encodes CASSQDGSGVGTDTQYF.

The chain carries TRBV27 and TRBJ2-1; tentatively, D is TRBD1 or TRBD2 (6 bases each). The CDR3 has 15 residues. Trimming took off 2 bases at V and 0 bases at J, with 8 bases between the two ends. Looked up from germline, CDR1 is MNHEY and CDR2 is SMNVEV (reference sequence). The CDR3 is CASSLRGDSYNEQFF. The CDR3 nucleotides read TGTGCCAGCAGTTTAAGGGGGGACTCCTACAATGAGCAGTTCTTC.

The table lists this clonotype with many counts. J is TRBJ2-5 and V is TRBV19; tentatively, D is TRBD1 or TRBD2 (6 bases each). Germline values: CDR1 LNHDA, CDR2 SQIVND (reference sequence). This CDR3 region has 13 residues. The V and J ends lost 7 bases and 5 bases respectively, with 14 bases between them. The CDR3 here is CASNPGGAETQYF. Written as DNA, the CDR3 is TGTGCCAGTAACCCCGGGGGCGCGGAGACCCAGTACTTC.

This clonotype was counted many times. J is TRBJ2-7 and V is TRBV25-1, with D perhaps matching TRBD2 (5 bases). Per germline, CDR1 MGHDK and CDR2 SYGVNS. V shed 5 bases and J shed 6 bases, with 14 bases lying between them. CDR3 size: 13 residues. The CDR3 spells CASSSGMAAEQYF. Written as DNA, the CDR3 is TGTGCCAGCAGTTCGGGAATGGCGGCCGAGCAGTACTTC.

This clonotype was recorded many times. The rearrangement joins TRBV28 to TRBJ2-4, with D unclear. Trimming shortened V by 8 bases and J by 0 bases, and 11 bases separated the two germline ends. The CDR3 spans 14 residues. Germline CDR1 and CDR2: MDHEN and SYDVKM. The CDR3 region is CASGQLLAKNIQYF. The CDR3 region has the DNA TGTGCCAGCGGTCAACTCCTAGCCAAAAACATTCAGTACTTC.

The table lists this clonotype with many counts. The chain is built from TRBV3-1 and TRBJ1-4; a weak D match, TRBD1 (6 bases). Germline CDR1 reads LGHDT; CDR2 reads YNNKEL (reference sequence). The CDR3 sequence is 16 residues long. Trimming cost V 0 bases and J 4 bases, with 12 bases left between them. The CDR3 DNA reads TGTGCCAGCAGCCAAGATTGGCCAGGGGTTAATGAAAAACTGTTTTTT. It encodes CASSQDWPGVNEKLFF.

In its sample, this clonotype was seen many times. The CDR3 is CSARDWGLSSYEQYF. As DNA, the CDR3 is TGCAGTGCTAGAGATTGGGGGCTCAGCTCCTACGAGCAGTACTTC. The rearrangement links TRBV20-1 to TRBJ2-7; D may be TRBD1 (6 bases). V was trimmed by 0 bases and J by 0 bases, leaving 12 bases between them. The length of the CDR3 is 15 residues. Germline CDR1 and CDR2: DFQATT and SNEGSKA (reference sequence).

There are many counts of this clonotype. The chain has TRBV5-4 and TRBJ2-5; unclear D gene. This CDR3 is built from 11 residues. The V end was cut by 2 bases, the J end by 4 bases, with 3 bases between. The germline V gene has CDR1 SGHNT and CDR2 YYREEE (reference sequence). DNA for the CDR3: TGTGCCAGCAGCTTTGCAGAGACCCAGTACTTC. Its translation: CASSFAETQYF.

This clonotype appeared many times. V gene TRBV4-2 combines with J gene TRBJ1-5, with D possibly matching TRBD1 (5 bases). The V gene lost 1 base and the J gene lost 3 bases, with 10 bases spanning the gap. This CDR3 comprises 15 residues. Germline assignment: CDR1 LGHNA and CDR2 YNFKEQ. The CDR3 sequence is CASSQVPGPNQPQHF. The DNA for the CDR3 is TGTGCCAGCAGCCAAGTTCCGGGACCCAATCAGCCCCAGCATTTT.

This clonotype has a count of ten or more. The chain uses TRBV20-1 and TRBJ2-5; 11 nucleotides agree with TRBD2. V was pared by 3 bases and J by 1 base, with 10 bases of the junction left unmatched. CDR1 is DFQATT and CDR2 is SNEGSKA in the germline V gene (reference sequence). This CDR3 is 17 amino acids long. The CDR3 DNA sequence: TGCAGTGCTAGGGATGATGGTAGCGGGGGGGCCCAAGAGACCCAGTACTTC. Residues: CSARDDGSGGAQETQYF.

The sample holds many counts of this clonotype. The chain is built from TRBV20-1 and TRBJ1-1; the match to TRBD1 covers 7 bases. Trimming cost V 7 bases and J 0 bases; bases outside gene matches: 5. This CDR3 is 13 amino acids long. The germline CDR1 and CDR2 sequences are DFQATT and SNEGSKA (reference sequence). The CDR3 protein is CSGQTGLNTEAFF. CDR3 coding DNA: TGCAGTGGACAGACAGGGTTGAACACTGAAGCTTTCTTT.

Ten or more counts support this clonotype. This rearrangement joins TRBV14 to TRBJ2-5; 9 bases are shared with TRBD2. In germline, CDR1 is SGHDN, CDR2 FVKESK. The CDR3 is 17 amino acids. V dropped 6 bases and J dropped 5; count of bases not matched to a gene: 16. The CDR3 here is CASRETIAGEGVETQYF. The CDR3 nucleotides are TGTGCCAGCAGAGAGACTATAGCGGGGGAAGGTGTGGAGACCCAGTACTTC.